A selection of T cell receptor beta chains follows, all from one sample in a study of T-cell memory formation after mild COVID-19. TCRdb analysed the 5' RACE reads with MiXCR anew, one entry per CDR3 protein. The sample records just over 150,000 distinct CDR3 sequences, 31% being singletons. Sequenced material: PBMCs or a T cell subset sorted from them (not recorded which). These receptors were taken from an adult woman who had mild COVID-19 (a few samples of this study predate the infection). Cell type and time point are not known. CDR3s include the opening cysteine and the closing phenylalanine or tryptophan. The order of the fields is clone size, D gene, J gene, V gene, CDR3 length, CDR3 DNA, CDR3 protein. A D gene is named only where the DNA matches it firmly. Only some rows state a clone size, as once, few, many or a class for expanded clones.

clone_size: few; d_call: -; j_call: TRBJ1-5; v_call: TRBV12-3/TRBV12-4; cdr3_length: 16; cdr3_nt: TGTGCCAGCAGGCAACAAGGGTCCTATAGCAATCAGCCCCAGCATTTT; cdr3_aa: CASRQQGSYSNQPQHF
clone_size: -; d_call: -; j_call: TRBJ1-2; v_call: TRBV12-3/TRBV12-4; cdr3_length: 16; cdr3_nt: TGTGCCAGCAGGTCAACAGCTGAGGGAGTGTTATCCGGCTACACCTTC; cdr3_aa: CASRSTAEGVLSGYTF
clone_size: -; d_call: TRBD1; j_call: TRBJ2-2; v_call: TRBV4-3; cdr3_length: 17; cdr3_nt: TGCGCCAGCAGCCAAGAACGGACAGGGCCGAACACCGGGGAGCTGTTTTTT; cdr3_aa: CASSQERTGPNTGELFF
clone_size: -; d_call: TRBD2; j_call: TRBJ2-1; v_call: TRBV2; cdr3_length: 16; cdr3_nt: TGTGCCAGCAGTGAAGACCGAGCGGGGGGGCGAAATGAGCAGTTCTTC; cdr3_aa: CASSEDRAGGRNEQFF
clone_size: -; d_call: -; j_call: TRBJ2-7; v_call: TRBV5-1; cdr3_length: 16; cdr3_nt: TGCGCCAGCAGCCCCGACGCCCAGTCACACTCCTACGAGCAGTACTTC; cdr3_aa: CASSPDAQSHSYEQYF
clone_size: -; d_call: -; j_call: TRBJ2-3; v_call: TRBV7-9; cdr3_length: 15; cdr3_nt: TGTGCCAGCAGCCTCTCAACCGGAGTGTCAGATACGCAGTATTTT; cdr3_aa: CASSLSTGVSDTQYF
clone_size: few; d_call: -; j_call: TRBJ2-7; v_call: TRBV20-1; cdr3_length: 11; cdr3_nt: TGCAGTGCAACGACAGCCTACGAGCAGTACTTC; cdr3_aa: CSATTAYEQYF
clone_size: -; d_call: -; j_call: TRBJ2-7; v_call: TRBV12-3/TRBV12-4; cdr3_length: 14; cdr3_nt: TGTGCCAGCAGTTGGCGACCCAGGGGCTACGAGCAGTACTTC; cdr3_aa: CASSWRPRGYEQYF
clone_size: -; d_call: -; j_call: TRBJ2-7; v_call: TRBV20-1; cdr3_length: 13; cdr3_nt: TGCAGTGCTAGTGAGGGCACCACCTACGAGCAGTACTTC; cdr3_aa: CSASEGTTYEQYF
clone_size: -; d_call: -; j_call: TRBJ1-1; v_call: TRBV29-1; cdr3_length: 16; cdr3_nt: TGCAGCGTCCTCTACAATTCGGCCAAAAGCGACACTGAAGCTTTCTTT; cdr3_aa: CSVLYNSAKSDTEAFF
clone_size: few; d_call: TRBD1; j_call: TRBJ2-2; v_call: TRBV18; cdr3_length: 14; cdr3_nt: TGTGCCAGCTCACCACGACAGGGCACCGGGGAGCTGTTTTTT; cdr3_aa: CASSPRQGTGELFF
clone_size: -; d_call: -; j_call: TRBJ2-3; v_call: TRBV12-3/TRBV12-4; cdr3_length: 11; cdr3_nt: TGTGCCAGTCGAGGGACAGATACGCAGTATTTT; cdr3_aa: CASRGTDTQYF
clone_size: few; d_call: -; j_call: TRBJ2-1; v_call: TRBV18; cdr3_length: 12; cdr3_nt: TGTGCCAGCTCAATCACCGAAAATGAGCAGTTCTTC; cdr3_aa: CASSITENEQFF
clone_size: -; d_call: -; j_call: TRBJ2-5; v_call: TRBV12-3/TRBV12-4; cdr3_length: 16; cdr3_nt: TGTGCCAGCAGTTTCTCGACAGAGCGGTACCAAGAGACCCAGTACTTC; cdr3_aa: CASSFSTERYQETQYF
clone_size: few; d_call: -; j_call: TRBJ1-1; v_call: TRBV15; cdr3_length: 14; cdr3_nt: TGTGCCACCAGTAGGGATTGGGGGAACACTGAAGCTTTCTTT; cdr3_aa: CATSRDWGNTEAFF
clone_size: -; d_call: -; j_call: TRBJ2-5; v_call: TRBV5-1; cdr3_length: 15; cdr3_nt: TGCGCCAGCAGCCCCTCCTCCGGGCCCCAAGAGACCCAGTACTTC; cdr3_aa: CASSPSSGPQETQYF
clone_size: -; d_call: -; j_call: TRBJ2-5; v_call: TRBV10-3; cdr3_length: 13; cdr3_nt: TGTGCCATCAGTGAAGGGTTCCAAGAGACCCAGTACTTC; cdr3_aa: CAISEGFQETQYF
clone_size: few; d_call: -; j_call: TRBJ2-1; v_call: TRBV7-9; cdr3_length: 15; cdr3_nt: TGTGCCAGCAGCTTAAAGTATGATACTTACAATGAGCAGTTCTTC; cdr3_aa: CASSLKYDTYNEQFF
clone_size: -; d_call: TRBD2; j_call: TRBJ2-1; v_call: TRBV29-1; cdr3_length: 15; cdr3_nt: TGCAGCGTTGAACTAGCGGGAGGGCCCTACAATGAGCAGTTCTTC; cdr3_aa: CSVELAGGPYNEQFF
clone_size: many; d_call: -; j_call: TRBJ2-3; v_call: TRBV5-6; cdr3_length: 14; cdr3_nt: TGTGCCAGCGGACCGGACGGGGGCCCAGATACGCAGTATTTT; cdr3_aa: CASGPDGGPDTQYF
clone_size: few; d_call: TRBD2; j_call: TRBJ2-1; v_call: TRBV4-3; cdr3_length: 15; cdr3_nt: TGCGCCAGCAGCCCCCGACTAGCGGGAGGGTCCGAGCAGTTCTTC; cdr3_aa: CASSPRLAGGSEQFF
clone_size: -; d_call: TRBD2; j_call: TRBJ2-5; v_call: TRBV3-1; cdr3_length: 15; cdr3_nt: TGTGCCAGCAGGGCTACCCTGACTAGCTTAGAGACCCAGTACTTC; cdr3_aa: CASRATLTSLETQYF
clone_size: -; d_call: -; j_call: TRBJ2-7; v_call: TRBV16; cdr3_length: 13; cdr3_nt: TGTGCCAGCAGCCCGATTGTTTCCTACGAGCAGTACTTC; cdr3_aa: CASSPIVSYEQYF
clone_size: -; d_call: TRBD2; j_call: TRBJ2-1; v_call: TRBV6-1; cdr3_length: 16; cdr3_nt: TGTGCCAGCAGTGAATACGCGGGGGGGACCTACAATGAGCAGTTCTTC; cdr3_aa: CASSEYAGGTYNEQFF
clone_size: -; d_call: TRBD1; j_call: TRBJ2-1; v_call: TRBV2; cdr3_length: 15; cdr3_nt: TGTGCCAGCAGTGAGGAACAGGGGGCTAGGAGTGAGCAGTTCTTC; cdr3_aa: CASSEEQGARSEQFF
clone_size: -; d_call: -; j_call: TRBJ1-1; v_call: TRBV6-1; cdr3_length: 14; cdr3_nt: TGTGCCAGCAGTGACAGGGTTCGAGCCACTGAAGCTTTCTTT; cdr3_aa: CASSDRVRATEAFF
clone_size: -; d_call: TRBD2; j_call: TRBJ2-5; v_call: TRBV4-1; cdr3_length: 18; cdr3_nt: TGCGCCAGCAGCCAAGATTTAGGACTAGCGGGGGGACAAGAGACCCAGTACTTC; cdr3_aa: CASSQDLGLAGGQETQYF
clone_size: few; d_call: TRBD1; j_call: TRBJ2-7; v_call: TRBV27; cdr3_length: 15; cdr3_nt: TGTGCCAGCAACCCTTCCCGGGACAGGGCCTACGAGCAGTACTTC; cdr3_aa: CASNPSRDRAYEQYF
clone_size: few; d_call: -; j_call: TRBJ2-2; v_call: TRBV7-6; cdr3_length: 14; cdr3_nt: TGTGCCAGCAGCTTAGTACCCAACACCGGGGAGCTGTTTTTT; cdr3_aa: CASSLVPNTGELFF
clone_size: -; d_call: TRBD2; j_call: TRBJ2-1; v_call: TRBV7-9; cdr3_length: 18; cdr3_nt: TGTGCCAGCAGCTTATTCGGGACTAGCACGGGGCCCCACAATGAGCAGTTCTTC; cdr3_aa: CASSLFGTSTGPHNEQFF
clone_size: once; d_call: TRBD2; j_call: TRBJ2-5; v_call: TRBV4-1; cdr3_length: 14; cdr3_nt: TGCGCCAGCAGCCGACTAGCGGGAAAAGAGACCCAGTACTTC; cdr3_aa: CASSRLAGKETQYF